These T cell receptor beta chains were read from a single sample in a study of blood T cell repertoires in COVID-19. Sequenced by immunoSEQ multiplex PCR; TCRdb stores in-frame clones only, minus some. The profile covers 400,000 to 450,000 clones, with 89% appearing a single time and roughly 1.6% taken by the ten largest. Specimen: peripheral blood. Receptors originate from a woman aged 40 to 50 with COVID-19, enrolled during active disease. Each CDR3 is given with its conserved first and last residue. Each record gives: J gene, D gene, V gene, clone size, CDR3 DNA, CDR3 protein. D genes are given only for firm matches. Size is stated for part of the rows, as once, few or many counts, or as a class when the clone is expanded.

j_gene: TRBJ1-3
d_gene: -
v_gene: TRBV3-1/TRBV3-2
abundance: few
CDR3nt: TGTGCCAGCAGAACGACACCTACCTCTGGAAACACCATATATTTT
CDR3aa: CASRTTPTSGNTIYF

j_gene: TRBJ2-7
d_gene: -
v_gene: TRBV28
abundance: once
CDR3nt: TGTGCCAGCAGCGACAGCGTAGACCTATCCTACGAGCAGTACTTC
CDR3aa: CASSDSVDLSYEQYF

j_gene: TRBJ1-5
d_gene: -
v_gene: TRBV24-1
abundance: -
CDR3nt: TGTGCTACCAGTGACGCCCGAGGGAGCAATCAGCCCCAGCATTTT
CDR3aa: CATSDARGSNQPQHF

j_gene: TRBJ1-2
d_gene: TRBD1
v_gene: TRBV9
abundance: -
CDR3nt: TGTGCCAGCAGCGCGACAGGGGTGTTTGGCTACACCTTC
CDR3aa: CASSATGVFGYTF

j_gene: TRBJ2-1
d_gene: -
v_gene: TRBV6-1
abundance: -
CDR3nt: TGTGCCAGCAGTTTCCACATCCCAGGGGATGAGCAGTTCTTC
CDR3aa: CASSFHIPGDEQFF

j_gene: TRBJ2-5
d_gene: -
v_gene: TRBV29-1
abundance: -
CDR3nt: TGCAGCGTTGAAGAGGTCTACCCGGAGACCCAGTACTTC
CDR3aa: CSVEEVYPETQYF

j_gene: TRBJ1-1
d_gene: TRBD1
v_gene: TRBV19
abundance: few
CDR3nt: TGTGCCAGTGGAACGGACAGGATGAACACTGAAGCTTTCTTT
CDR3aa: CASGTDRMNTEAFF

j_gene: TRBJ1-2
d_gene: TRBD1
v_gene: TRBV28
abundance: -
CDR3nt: TGTGCCAGCAGTAAGCTGGACAGGGGGCGATTTGGCTACACCTTC
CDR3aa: CASSKLDRGRFGYTF

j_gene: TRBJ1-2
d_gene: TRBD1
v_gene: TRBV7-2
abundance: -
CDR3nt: TGTGCCAGCAGCACCGGGACAGGGAGAAACCCCTATGGCTACACCTTC
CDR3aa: CASSTGTGRNPYGYTF

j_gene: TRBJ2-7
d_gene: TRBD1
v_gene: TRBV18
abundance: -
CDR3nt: TGTGCCAGCTCAATTAAACGGGGACAGGGGCTTTACGAGCAGTACTTC
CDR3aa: CASSIKRGQGLYEQYF

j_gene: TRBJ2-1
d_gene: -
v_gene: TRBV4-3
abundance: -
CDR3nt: TGCGCCAGCAGCCAAGATTTCGACAGGCACTACAATGAGCAGTTCTTC
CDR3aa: CASSQDFDRHYNEQFF

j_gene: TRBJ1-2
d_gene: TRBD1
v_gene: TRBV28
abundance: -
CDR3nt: TGTGCCAGCCATATGGGAGCAGGGGGCTACTATGGCTACACCTTC
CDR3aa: CASHMGAGGYYGYTF

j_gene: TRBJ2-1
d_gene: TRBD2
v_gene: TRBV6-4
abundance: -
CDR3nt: TGTGCCAGCAGTGACTCGAACGGGGGGAGTTACAATGAGCAGTTCTTC
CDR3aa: CASSDSNGGSYNEQFF

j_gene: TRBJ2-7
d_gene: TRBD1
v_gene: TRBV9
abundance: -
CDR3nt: TGTGCCAGCACCCGGGACAGGGGAAGCTACGAGCAGTACTTC
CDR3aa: CASTRDRGSYEQYF

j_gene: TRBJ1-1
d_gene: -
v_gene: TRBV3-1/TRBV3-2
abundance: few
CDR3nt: TGTGCCAGCAGCCAAATACGGGGCACTGAAGCTTTCTTT
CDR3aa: CASSQIRGTEAFF

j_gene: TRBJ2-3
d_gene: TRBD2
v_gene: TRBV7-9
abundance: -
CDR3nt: TGTGCCAGCAGCTTTGCTAGCGGCTACACAGATACGCAGTATTTT
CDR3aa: CASSFASGYTDTQYF

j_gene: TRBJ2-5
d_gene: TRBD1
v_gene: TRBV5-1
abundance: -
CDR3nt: TGCGCCAGCAGCAGACAGGGGGAAGAGACCCAGTACTTC
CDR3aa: CASSRQGEETQYF

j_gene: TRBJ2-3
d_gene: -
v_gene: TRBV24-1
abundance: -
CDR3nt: TGTGCCACCAGTGACCCCGGAGTAGGGGGACAGTATTTT
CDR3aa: CATSDPGVGGQYF

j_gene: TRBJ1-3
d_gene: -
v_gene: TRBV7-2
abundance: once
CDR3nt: TGTGCCAGCAGTGGGCAGGCGAACGGAAACACCATATATTTT
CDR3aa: CASSGQANGNTIYF

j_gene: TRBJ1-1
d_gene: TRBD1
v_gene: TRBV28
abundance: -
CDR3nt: TGTGCCAGCAGTCTCCCAGGGGGTCACACTGAAGCTTTCTTT
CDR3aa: CASSLPGGHTEAFF

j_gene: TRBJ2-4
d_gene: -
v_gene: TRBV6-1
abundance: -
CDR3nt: TGTGCCAGCAGTGAAAGCAGGGCGGCCAAAAACATTCAGTACTTC
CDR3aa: CASSESRAAKNIQYF

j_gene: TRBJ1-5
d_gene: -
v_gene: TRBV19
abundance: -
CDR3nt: TGTGCCAGTAGTATGAGTGGGAGTTATCAGCCCCAGCATTTT
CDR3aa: CASSMSGSYQPQHF

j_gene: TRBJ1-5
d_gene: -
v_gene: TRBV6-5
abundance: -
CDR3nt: TGTGCCAGCAGGGGACTCAACGAACGGCCCCAGCATTTT
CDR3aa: CASRGLNERPQHF

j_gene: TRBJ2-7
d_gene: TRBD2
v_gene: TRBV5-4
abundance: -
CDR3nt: TGTGCCAGCAGCTTGGGGGTTGCTAGCGGAAGCAACTACGAGCAGTACTTC
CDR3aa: CASSLGVASGSNYEQYF

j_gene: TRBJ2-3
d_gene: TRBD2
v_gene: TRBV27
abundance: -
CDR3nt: TGTGCCAGCCGAATGAAGCGGGACCGGGACGACTTCACAGATACGCAGTATTTT
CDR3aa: CASRMKRDRDDFTDTQYF

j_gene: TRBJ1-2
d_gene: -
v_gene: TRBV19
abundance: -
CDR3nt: TGTGCCAGTAGTATGCGGGGAGACGATGGCTACACCTTC
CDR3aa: CASSMRGDDGYTF